A selection of T cell receptor beta chains follows, all from one sample in a study of early T cells in non-severe SARS-CoV-2 infection. MiXCR, applied by TCRdb to the 5' RACE reads, yields one record per CDR3 protein. The sample includes fewer than 70,000 distinct CDR3 sequences, roughly 4.9% of them seen just once. The source material was whole blood, sampled at baseline. The receptors were gathered from an adult who was a healthcare worker with PCR-confirmed SARS-CoV-2 infection or an uninfected control (not recorded which). The donor label of this sample is uncertain. Each CDR3 is given with its conserved first and last residue. A D gene is named only where the DNA matches it firmly. Clone size appears in some rows only: once, few, many, or a class for an expanded clone.

clone_size d_call j_call v_call cdr3_nt cdr3_aa
many TRBD1 TRBJ1-4 TRBV6-2/TRBV6-3 TGTGCCAGCAGTTACCCCGGGACAGGGGGCGAAAAACTGTTTTTT CASSYPGTGGEKLFF
many NA TRBJ1-2 TRBV28 TGTGCCAGCCAGGCAGCCCAGATCTATGGCTACACCTTC CASQAAQIYGYTF
many TRBD1 TRBJ2-7 TRBV6-1 TGTGCCAGCGATGGAGGGGGGACAGGGTCACACGAGCAGTACTTC CASDGGGTGSHEQYF
few NA TRBJ2-1 TRBV24-1 TGTGCCACCAGTGATACCGACAATGAGCAGTTCTTC CATSDTDNEQFF
many NA TRBJ2-5 TRBV5-5 TGTGCCAGCAGCTCCTCCGGGGGTCGAGAGACCCAGTACTTC CASSSSGGRETQYF
many NA TRBJ1-2 TRBV10-3 TGTGCCATCAGTGAGTCGGGCAGGTCGCGCTATGGCTACACCTTC CAISESGRSRYGYTF
many NA TRBJ1-5 TRBV28 TGTGCCAGCAGTCCACAGGGTCAGCCCCAGCATTTT CASSPQGQPQHF
many NA TRBJ1-4 TRBV7-2 TGTGCCAGCAGCTTAAGCCCGGTTCGCAATGAAAAACTGTTTTTT CASSLSPVRNEKLFF
NA TRBD1 TRBJ1-1 TRBV7-9 TGTGCCAGCAGCTCCCGGACAGGCATGAACACTGAAGCTTTCTTT CASSSRTGMNTEAFF
few NA TRBJ2-5 TRBV5-1 TGCGCCAGCAGCCCCAACATACCCGGGACACAAGAGACCCAGTACTTC CASSPNIPGTQETQYF
few NA TRBJ1-4 TRBV14 TGTGCCAGCAGCCCGACCCGGGCATCGGGCGAAAAACTGTTTTTT CASSPTRASGEKLFF
many NA TRBJ2-3 TRBV6-5 TGTGCCAGCAGTTTAACCTCACGGGGTAGCACAGATACGCAGTATTTT CASSLTSRGSTDTQYF
many NA TRBJ2-2 TRBV6-4 TGTGCCAGCAGTGAACCAAACACCGGGGAGCTGTTTTTT CASSEPNTGELFF
few NA TRBJ2-3 TRBV2 TGTGCCAGCAGTGTGACAGATACGCAGTATTTT CASSVTDTQYF
NA TRBD2 TRBJ2-1 TRBV28 TGTGCCAGCAGTTGGATAGCGGGGTCCAGCTCCTACAATGAGCAGTTCTTC CASSWIAGSSSYNEQFF
many NA TRBJ2-3 TRBV5-1 TGCGCCAGCGCAAGCCGCACAGATACGCAGTATTTT CASASRTDTQYF
many NA TRBJ1-5 TRBV12-3/TRBV12-4 TGTGCCAGCAGTGGAAACGGGGGGATTAATCAGCCCCAGCATTTT CASSGNGGINQPQHF
many TRBD1 TRBJ1-4 TRBV6-1 TGTGCCAGCAGTGAACGCCCGGGACAGACTAATGAAAAACTGTTTTTT CASSERPGQTNEKLFF
few NA TRBJ1-1 TRBV21-1 TGTGCCAGCAGCAGAAACAGGGGAGGGAATCCTATGAACACTGAAGCTTTCTTT CASSRNRGGNPMNTEAFF
few NA TRBJ2-7 TRBV21-1 TGTGCCAGCAGCAAAAACGCGGGGGGAGAGCAGTACTTC CASSKNAGGEQYF
many NA TRBJ1-5 TRBV6-2/TRBV6-3 TGTGCCAGCAGTTACGGGACTAGCAATCAGCCCCAGCATTTT CASSYGTSNQPQHF
NA NA TRBJ1-2 TRBV12-3/TRBV12-4 TGTGCCAGCAGCGGGTCAGGATTCCTCTATGGCTACACCTTC CASSGSGFLYGYTF
many TRBD2 TRBJ2-7 TRBV10-2 TGCGCCAGTCTTAGCGGGGGGATCACCGAGCAGTACTTC CASLSGGITEQYF
NA TRBD2 TRBJ2-3 TRBV27 TGTGCCAGCAGTGGCAGACTAGCGGGGCCTCAGGATACGCAGTATTTT CASSGRLAGPQDTQYF
NA NA TRBJ1-1 TRBV14 TGTGCCAGCAGCCAAGATGAATCGAGGAACACTGAAGCTTTCTTT CASSQDESRNTEAFF
many NA TRBJ2-3 TRBV20-1 TGCAGTGCTAGAGAGACAGGAAGCACAGATACGCAGTATTTT CSARETGSTDTQYF
NA NA TRBJ1-1 TRBV2 TGTGCCAGCAGTAAGGACATGAACACTGAAGCTTTCTTT CASSKDMNTEAFF
many NA TRBJ1-1 TRBV7-6 TGTGCCAGCAGCTTACGACCCAGTGGGAACACTGAAGCTTTCTTT CASSLRPSGNTEAFF
NA TRBD1 TRBJ1-1 TRBV4-2 TGTGCCAGCAGCCGAACAGGGGTGACTGAAGCTTTCTTT CASSRTGVTEAFF
few NA TRBJ1-1 TRBV3-1 TGTGCCAGCAGCCAAGGGGAGTTCGGAGCTTTCTTT CASSQGEFGAFF
NA TRBD2 TRBJ2-3 TRBV20-1 TGCAGTGCTAGCGTTAGCGGGGGCAGCACAGATACGCAGTATTTT CSASVSGGSTDTQYF
NA TRBD1 TRBJ1-1 TRBV6-5 TGTGCCAGCAGCAAAACCGGGACAGGGGGCGCGTACACTGAAGCTTTCTTT CASSKTGTGGAYTEAFF